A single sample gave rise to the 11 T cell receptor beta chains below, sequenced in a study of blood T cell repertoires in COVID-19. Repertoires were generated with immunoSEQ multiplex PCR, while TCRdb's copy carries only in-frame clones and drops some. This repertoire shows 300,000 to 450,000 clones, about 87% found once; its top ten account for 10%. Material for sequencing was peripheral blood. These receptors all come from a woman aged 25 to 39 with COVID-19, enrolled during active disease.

The CDR3 loop reads CATSVPAGGPHEQFF. Here the CDR3 DNA reads TGTGCCACCAGCGTACCAGCGGGGGGCCCACATGAGCAGTTCTTC. The rearrangement joins TRBV15 to TRBJ2-1; TRBD2 matches 9 bases. The trim removed 5 bases at V and 8 bases at J, leaving 10 bases unmatched. There are 15 residues in the CDR3. CDR1 is LNHNV and CDR2 is YYDKDF in the germline V gene (reference sequence). The full variable domain, in which reference TRBV15 and TRBJ2-1 provide the parts outside the CDR3, is DAMVIQNPRYQVTQFGKPVTLSCSQTLNHNVMYWYQQKSSQAPKLLFHYYDKDFNNEADTPDNFQSRRPNTSFCFLDIRSPGLGDTAMYLCATSVPAGGPHEQFFGPGTRLTVL.

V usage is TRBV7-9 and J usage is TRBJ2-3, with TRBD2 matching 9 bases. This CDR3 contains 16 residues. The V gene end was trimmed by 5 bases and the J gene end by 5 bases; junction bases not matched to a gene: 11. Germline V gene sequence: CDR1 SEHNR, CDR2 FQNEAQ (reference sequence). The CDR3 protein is CASSKYSGSSGDTQYF. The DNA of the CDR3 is TGTGCCAGCAGCAAGTATAGCGGGAGTTCGGGAGATACGCAGTATTTT.

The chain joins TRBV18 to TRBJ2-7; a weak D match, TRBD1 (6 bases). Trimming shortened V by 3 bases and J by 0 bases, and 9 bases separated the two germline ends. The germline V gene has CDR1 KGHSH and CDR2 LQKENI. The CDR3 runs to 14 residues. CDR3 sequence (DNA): TGTGCCAGCTCACCGAGGGGGATCTCCTACGAGCAGTACTTC. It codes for CASSPRGISYEQYF.

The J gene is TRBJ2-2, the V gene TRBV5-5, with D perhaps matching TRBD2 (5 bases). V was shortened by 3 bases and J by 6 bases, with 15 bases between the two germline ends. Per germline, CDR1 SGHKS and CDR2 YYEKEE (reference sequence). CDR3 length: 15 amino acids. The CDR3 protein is CASSYGLHEAGELFF. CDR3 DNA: TGTGCCAGCAGCTATGGACTGCATGAAGCCGGGGAGCTGTTTTTT.

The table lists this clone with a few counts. CDR3 residues: CASSVGAVYNSPLHF. The CDR3 DNA is TGTGCCAGCAGCGTAGGGGCAGTCTATAATTCACCCCTCCACTTT. The chain joins TRBV9 to TRBJ1-6, with D unresolved. Trimming removed 0 bases at V and 3 bases at J, with 7 bases between. There are 15 residues in the CDR3. CDR1 and CDR2 (germline): SGDLS, YYNGEE.

The CDR3 region has the DNA TGTGCCAGCAGTTTCACAGCCAACTATGGCTACACCTTC. Translation gives CASSFTANYGYTF. The chain uses TRBV12-3 or TRBV12-4 and TRBJ1-2; D call uncertain. The CDR3 runs to 13 residues. V shed 3 bases and J shed 2 bases, with 7 bases lying between them.

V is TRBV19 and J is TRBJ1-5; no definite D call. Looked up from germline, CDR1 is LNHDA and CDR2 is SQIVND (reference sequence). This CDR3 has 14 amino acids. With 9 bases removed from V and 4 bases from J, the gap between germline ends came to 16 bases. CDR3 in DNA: TGTGCCAGCTCCTATATTGGACTAAATCAGCCCCAGCATTTT. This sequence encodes CASSYIGLNQPQHF.

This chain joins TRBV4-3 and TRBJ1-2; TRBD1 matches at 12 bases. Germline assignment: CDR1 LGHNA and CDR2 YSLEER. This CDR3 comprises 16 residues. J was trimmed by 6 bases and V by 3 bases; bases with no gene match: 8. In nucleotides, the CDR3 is TGCGCCAGCAGCCAGGTCCCGGGACAGGGGGCGAATGGCTACACCTTC. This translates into CASSQVPGQGANGYTF.

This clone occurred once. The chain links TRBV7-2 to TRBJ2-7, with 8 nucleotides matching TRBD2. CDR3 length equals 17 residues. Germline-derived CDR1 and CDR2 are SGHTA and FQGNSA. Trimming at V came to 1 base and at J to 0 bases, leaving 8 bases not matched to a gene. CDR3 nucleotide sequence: TGTGCCAGCAGCTTAGTGGCTAGCGGGCATAGCTCCTACGAGCAGTACTTC. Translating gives CASSLVASGHSSYEQYF.

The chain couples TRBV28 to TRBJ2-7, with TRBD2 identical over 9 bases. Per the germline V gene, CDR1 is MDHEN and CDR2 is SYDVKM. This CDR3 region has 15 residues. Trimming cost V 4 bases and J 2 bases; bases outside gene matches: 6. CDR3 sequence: CASSSPAGGAYEQYF. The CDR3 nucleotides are TGTGCCAGCAGTTCACCAGCGGGAGGTGCCTACGAGCAGTACTTC.

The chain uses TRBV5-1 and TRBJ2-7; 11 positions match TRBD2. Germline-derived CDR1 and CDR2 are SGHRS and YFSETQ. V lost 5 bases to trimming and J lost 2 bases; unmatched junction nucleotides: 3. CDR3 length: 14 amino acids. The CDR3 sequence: CASRTSGVPYEQYF. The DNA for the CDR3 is TGCGCCAGCAGGACTAGCGGGGTTCCCTACGAGCAGTACTTC. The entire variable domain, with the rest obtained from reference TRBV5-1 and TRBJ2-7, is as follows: KAGVTQTPRYLIKTRGQQVTLSCSPISGHRSVSWYQQTPGQGLQFLFEYFSETQRNKGNFPGRFSGRQFSNSRSEMNVSTLELGDSALYLCASRTSGVPYEQYFGPGTRLTVT.